This is a list of T cell receptor beta chains from one sample in a study of T cell repertoires in cytomegalovirus infection. A single record per CDR3 protein comes from TCRdb applying MiXCR to the reads. The sample records about 490,000 distinct CDR3 sequences, about 15% being singletons. Material: CD8+ T cells from PBMCs. The receptors shown here come from a human donor in good health (CMV status not recorded). Some clones in this sample may be carry-over from other donors' samples. The CDR3 runs from the conserved cysteine through the conserved F or W. The D gene is left open where the match is weak. Size is stated for part of the rows, as once, few or many counts, or as a class when the clone is expanded.

v_gene	abundance	d_gene	j_gene	CDR3nt	CDR3aa
TRBV28	-	TRBD2	TRBJ2-5	TGTGCCAGCAGATACTCGGGACTAGTGTACCAAGAGACCCAGTACTTC	CASRYSGLVYQETQYF
TRBV28	-	-	TRBJ2-5	TGTGCCAGCAGTGTTAGGATGGCAGGCAAGACCCAGTACTTC	CASSVRMAGKTQYF
TRBV4-2	few	TRBD1	TRBJ2-7	TGTGCCAGCAGCCAAGTCCCCCGGACAGGCTACGAGCAGTACTTC	CASSQVPRTGYEQYF
TRBV15	-	TRBD2	TRBJ2-7	TGTGCCACCAGTGGGGGGTGGACTAGTTCCTACGAGCAGTACTTC	CATSGGWTSSYEQYF
TRBV11-2	few	-	TRBJ2-2	TGTGCCAGCAGCTTATGGCTTAAGAACACCGGGGAGCTGTTTTTT	CASSLWLKNTGELFF
TRBV6-4	many	-	TRBJ2-1	TGTGCCAGCAGTGACCGCTACGGGGAAAATGAGCAGTTCTTC	CASSDRYGENEQFF
TRBV15	many	TRBD1	TRBJ2-2	TGTGCCACCAGCCTGGACAGGGGGATGGAGGAGCTGTTTTTT	CATSLDRGMEELFF
TRBV2	few	-	TRBJ1-1	TGTGCCAGCAGCCTGACTACCGGGCACCGAAAAACTGAAGCTTTCTTT	CASSLTTGHRKTEAFF
TRBV7-3	many	TRBD2	TRBJ2-5	TGTGCCAGCAGCCCCTCGGCGGGGGGTGATGAGACCCAGTACTTC	CASSPSAGGDETQYF
TRBV27	many	-	TRBJ1-5	TGTGCCAGCAGTTGGACACCCTATAGCAATCAGCCCCAGCATTTT	CASSWTPYSNQPQHF
TRBV10-2	many	-	TRBJ1-4	TGCGCCAGCAGTGAGTCGGGCCCAGGGGCTCCGGGGGAAAAACTGTTTTTT	CASSESGPGAPGEKLFF
TRBV7-6	few	-	TRBJ2-2	TGTGCCAGCAGCTTCCGTTGGCAGACGAACACCGGGGAGCTGTTTTTT	CASSFRWQTNTGELFF
TRBV7-8	many	-	TRBJ1-4	TGTGCCAGCACCAGTTTGTTTGGCACCCAAGACCTGTTTTTT	CASTSLFGTQDLFF
TRBV9	-	-	TRBJ1-2	TGTGCCAGCAGCGTAGGACAGGCGGGACTCAACTATGGCTACACCTTC	CASSVGQAGLNYGYTF
TRBV10-3	many	-	TRBJ2-4	TGTGCCATCAGTGATGGGGCCTCGAGGAGGGGAAACATTCAGTACTTC	CAISDGASRRGNIQYF
TRBV5-1	many	-	TRBJ2-1	TGCGCCAGCAGCTTGAGAGCAGGCCTGACCAGCTCCTACAATGAGCAGTTCTTC	CASSLRAGLTSSYNEQFF
TRBV6-5	few	TRBD1	TRBJ1-1	TGTGCCAGCAGTTACCGGGACAGGCTGAACACTGAAGCTTTCTTT	CASSYRDRLNTEAFF
TRBV11-1	few	-	TRBJ2-7	TGTGCCAGCAGCCCCATTCCGGCAGGGCGGGACGAGCAGTACTTC	CASSPIPAGRDEQYF
TRBV5-1	-	TRBD2	TRBJ2-1	TGCGCCAGCAGCTTGGATCCTAGTGGGGAGGGGTACAATGAGCAGTTCTTC	CASSLDPSGEGYNEQFF
TRBV11-2	many	-	TRBJ2-3	TGTGCCAGCAGCGATTTGGGGGGATCTAGCACAGATACGCAGTATTTT	CASSDLGGSSTDTQYF
TRBV4-1	many	TRBD2	TRBJ2-1	TGCGCCAGCAGCCTTCGCTGGGGGGGAGACAATGAGCAGTTCTTC	CASSLRWGGDNEQFF
TRBV27	-	-	TRBJ1-1	TGTGCCAGCAGTTCAGGACAGACTTTGGACACTGAAGCTTTCTTT	CASSSGQTLDTEAFF
TRBV15	few	TRBD1	TRBJ1-2	TGTGCCACCAGCGGGTTAAAGGGACAGTGGGTCTATGGCTACACCTTC	CATSGLKGQWVYGYTF
TRBV6-6	many	-	TRBJ2-5	TGTGCCAGCAGTTACGGTCGTCCTGTAACCCAGTACTTC	CASSYGRPVTQYF
TRBV27	few	-	TRBJ2-7	TGTGCCAGCAGATTCCCCGGGAACTCAGAGCAGTACTTC	CASRFPGNSEQYF
TRBV12-3/TRBV12-4	-	-	TRBJ1-2	TGTGCCAGCATGGGTTGGAACAGTAACTATGGCTACACCTTC	CASMGWNSNYGYTF
TRBV20-1	many	-	TRBJ1-2	TGCAGTGCTAGAAGCGGTAGGGGGAACAACTATGGCTACACCTTC	CSARSGRGNNYGYTF
TRBV11-2	few	-	TRBJ2-2	TGTGCCAGCAGCTTAGGGCGGAGATATGTTCCCGGGGAGCTGTTTTTT	CASSLGRRYVPGELFF
TRBV10-3	few	TRBD2	TRBJ2-3	TGTGCCATCAGTGAAATGGGACTAGCGGGAGTGGCGGATACGCAGTATTTT	CAISEMGLAGVADTQYF